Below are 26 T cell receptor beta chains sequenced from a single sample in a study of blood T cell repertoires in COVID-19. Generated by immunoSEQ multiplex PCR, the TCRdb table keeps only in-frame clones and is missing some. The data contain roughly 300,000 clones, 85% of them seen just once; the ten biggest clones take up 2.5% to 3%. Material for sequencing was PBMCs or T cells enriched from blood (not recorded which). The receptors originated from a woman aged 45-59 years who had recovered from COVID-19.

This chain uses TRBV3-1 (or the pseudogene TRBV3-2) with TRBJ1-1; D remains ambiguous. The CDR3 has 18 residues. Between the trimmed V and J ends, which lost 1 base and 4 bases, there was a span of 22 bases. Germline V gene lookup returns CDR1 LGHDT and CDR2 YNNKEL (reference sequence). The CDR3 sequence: CASSQVFLTRNGSTEAFF. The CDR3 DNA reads TGTGCCAGCAGCCAAGTATTTCTTACGAGGAACGGGAGCACTGAAGCTTTCTTT.

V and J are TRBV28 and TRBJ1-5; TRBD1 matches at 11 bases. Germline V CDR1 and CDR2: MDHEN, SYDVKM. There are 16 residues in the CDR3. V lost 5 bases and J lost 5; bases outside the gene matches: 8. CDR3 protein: CASSLLPGQGDQPQHF. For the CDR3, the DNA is TGTGCCAGCAGTCTCCTCCCGGGACAGGGGGATCAGCCCCAGCATTTT.

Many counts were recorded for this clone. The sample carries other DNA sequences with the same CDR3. CDR3 sequence reads: CASSLVATEAFF. The CDR3 DNA reads as TGTGCCAGCAGCTTGGTGGCCACTGAAGCTTTCTTT. The chain joins TRBV5-8 to TRBJ1-1; unclear D gene. The CDR3 is 12 residues long. Trimming removed 0 bases at V and 4 bases at J, with 4 bases between. Per the germline V gene, CDR1 is SGHTS and CDR2 is YDEGEE.

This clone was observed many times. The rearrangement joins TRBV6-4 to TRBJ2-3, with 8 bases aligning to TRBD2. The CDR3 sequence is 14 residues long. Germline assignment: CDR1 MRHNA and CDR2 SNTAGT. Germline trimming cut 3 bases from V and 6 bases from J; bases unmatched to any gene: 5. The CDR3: CASSEAGGSDTQYF. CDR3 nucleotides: TGTGCCAGCAGTGAGGCGGGGGGATCGGATACGCAGTATTTT.

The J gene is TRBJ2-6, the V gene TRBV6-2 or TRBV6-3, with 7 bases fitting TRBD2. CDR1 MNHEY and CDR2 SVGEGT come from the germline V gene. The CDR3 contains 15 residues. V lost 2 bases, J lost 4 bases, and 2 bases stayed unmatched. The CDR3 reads CASSYAGAGANVLTF. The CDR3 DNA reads TGTGCCAGCAGTTACGCGGGAGCCGGGGCCAACGTCCTGACTTTC.

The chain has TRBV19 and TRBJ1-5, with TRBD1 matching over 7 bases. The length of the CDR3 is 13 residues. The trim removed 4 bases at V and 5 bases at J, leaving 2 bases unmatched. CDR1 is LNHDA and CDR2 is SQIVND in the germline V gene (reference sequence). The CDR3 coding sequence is TGTGCCAGTAGTAAAGGACAGGATCAGCCCCAGCATTTT. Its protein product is CASSKGQDQPQHF.

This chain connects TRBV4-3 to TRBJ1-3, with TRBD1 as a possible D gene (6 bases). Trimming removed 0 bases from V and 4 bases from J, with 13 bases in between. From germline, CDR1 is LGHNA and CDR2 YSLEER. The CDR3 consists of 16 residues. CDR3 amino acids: CASSQDGGAGGNTIYF. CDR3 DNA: TGCGCCAGCAGCCAAGATGGGGGGGCTGGCGGAAACACCATATATTTT.

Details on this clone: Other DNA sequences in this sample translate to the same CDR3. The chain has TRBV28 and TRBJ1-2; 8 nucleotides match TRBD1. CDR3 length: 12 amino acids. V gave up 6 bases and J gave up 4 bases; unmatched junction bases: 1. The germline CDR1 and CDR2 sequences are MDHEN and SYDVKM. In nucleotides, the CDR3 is TGTGCCAGCAGCACAGGGGGCTATGGCTACACCTTC. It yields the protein CASSTGGYGYTF.

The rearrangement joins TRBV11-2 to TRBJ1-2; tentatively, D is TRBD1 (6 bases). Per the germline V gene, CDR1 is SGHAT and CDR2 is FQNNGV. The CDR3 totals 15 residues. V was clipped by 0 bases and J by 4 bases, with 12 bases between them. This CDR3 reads CASSLDEGVGYGYTF. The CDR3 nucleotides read TGTGCCAGCAGCTTAGATGAGGGGGTGGGCTATGGCTACACCTTC.

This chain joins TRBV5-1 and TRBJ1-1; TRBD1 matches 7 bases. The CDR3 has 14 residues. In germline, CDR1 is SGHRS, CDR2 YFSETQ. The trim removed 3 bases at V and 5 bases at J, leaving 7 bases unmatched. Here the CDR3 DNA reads TGCGCCAGCAGCTCCATTGACAGGGCGACTGAAGCTTTCTTT. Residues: CASSSIDRATEAFF.

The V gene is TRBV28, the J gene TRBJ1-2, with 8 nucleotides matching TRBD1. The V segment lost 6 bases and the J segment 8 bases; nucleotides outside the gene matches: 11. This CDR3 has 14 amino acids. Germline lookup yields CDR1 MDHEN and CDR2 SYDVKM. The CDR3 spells CASRPGGINQGYTF. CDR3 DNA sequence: TGTGCCAGCAGGCCAGGGGGCATCAACCAGGGCTACACCTTC.

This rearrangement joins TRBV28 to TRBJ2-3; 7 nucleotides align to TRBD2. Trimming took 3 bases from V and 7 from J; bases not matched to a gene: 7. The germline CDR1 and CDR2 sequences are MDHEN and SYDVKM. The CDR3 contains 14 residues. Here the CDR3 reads CASSFRSTSYTQYF. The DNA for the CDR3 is TGTGCCAGCAGTTTTCGATCGACTAGCTATACGCAGTATTTT.

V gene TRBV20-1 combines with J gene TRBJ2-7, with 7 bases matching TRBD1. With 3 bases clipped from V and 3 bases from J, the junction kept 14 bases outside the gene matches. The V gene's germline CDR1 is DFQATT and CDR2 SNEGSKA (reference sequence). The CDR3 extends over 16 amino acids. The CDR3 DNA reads TGCAGTGCTAGTTCGCTCCGGGACAGCGAGATCTACGAGCAGTACTTC. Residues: CSASSLRDSEIYEQYF.

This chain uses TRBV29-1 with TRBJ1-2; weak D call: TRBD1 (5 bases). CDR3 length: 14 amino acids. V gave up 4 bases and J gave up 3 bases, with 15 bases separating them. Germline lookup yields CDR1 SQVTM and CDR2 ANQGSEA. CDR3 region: CSVGRVRADYGYTF. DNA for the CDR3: TGCAGCGTTGGCCGCGTCAGGGCGGACTATGGCTACACCTTC.

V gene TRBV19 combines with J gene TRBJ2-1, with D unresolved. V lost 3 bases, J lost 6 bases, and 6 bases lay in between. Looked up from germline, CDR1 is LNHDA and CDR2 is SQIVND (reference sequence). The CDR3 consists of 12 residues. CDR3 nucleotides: TGTGCCAGTAGTATTCCCCGCAATGAGCAGTTCTTC. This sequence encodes CASSIPRNEQFF.

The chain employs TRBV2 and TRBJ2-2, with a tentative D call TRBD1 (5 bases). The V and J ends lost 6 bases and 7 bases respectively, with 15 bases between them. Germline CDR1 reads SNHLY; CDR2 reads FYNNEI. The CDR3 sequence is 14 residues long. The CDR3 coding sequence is TGTGCCAGCAGCGAACCAGGGAAGGGCGGGGAGCTGTTTTTT. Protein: CASSEPGKGGELFF.

CDR3 sequence (DNA): TGTGCCAGCAGTTCAGGGTTCGACTATGGCTACACCTTC. Its protein is CASSSGFDYGYTF. The V and J genes are TRBV12-3 or TRBV12-4 and TRBJ1-2; D is perhaps TRBD1 (5 bases). This CDR3 is built from 13 residues. The V end was cut by 4 bases, the J end by 3 bases, with 9 bases between.

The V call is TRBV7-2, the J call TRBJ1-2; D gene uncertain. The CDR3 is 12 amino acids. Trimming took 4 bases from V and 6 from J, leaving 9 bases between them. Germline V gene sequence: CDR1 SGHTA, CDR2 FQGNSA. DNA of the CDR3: TGTGCCAGCAGCTCCAACGGTGATGGCTACACCTTC. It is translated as CASSSNGDGYTF. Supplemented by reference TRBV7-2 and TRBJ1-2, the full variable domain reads GAGVSQSPSNKVTEKGKDVELRCDPISGHTALYWYRQSLGQGLEFLIYFQGNSAPDKSGLPSDRFSAERTGGSVSTLTIQRTQQEDSAVYLCASSSNGDGYTFGSGTRLTVV.

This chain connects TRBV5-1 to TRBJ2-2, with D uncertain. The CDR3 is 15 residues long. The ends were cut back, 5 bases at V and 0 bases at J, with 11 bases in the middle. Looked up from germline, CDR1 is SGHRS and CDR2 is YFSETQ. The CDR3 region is CASRKTNANTGELFF. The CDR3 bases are TGCGCCAGCAGGAAGACAAACGCGAACACCGGGGAGCTGTTTTTT. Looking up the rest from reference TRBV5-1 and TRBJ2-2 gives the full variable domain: KAGVTQTPRYLIKTRGQQVTLSCSPISGHRSVSWYQQTPGQGLQFLFEYFSETQRNKGNFPGRFSGRQFSNSRSEMNVSTLELGDSALYLCASRKTNANTGELFFGEGSRLTVL.

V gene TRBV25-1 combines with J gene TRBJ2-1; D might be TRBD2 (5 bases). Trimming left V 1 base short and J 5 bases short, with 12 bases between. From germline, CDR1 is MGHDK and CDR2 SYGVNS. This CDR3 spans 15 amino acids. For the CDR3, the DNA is TGTGCCAGCAGTGAATCCGGTACTAGACACAATGAGCAGTTCTTC. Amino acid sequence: CASSESGTRHNEQFF.

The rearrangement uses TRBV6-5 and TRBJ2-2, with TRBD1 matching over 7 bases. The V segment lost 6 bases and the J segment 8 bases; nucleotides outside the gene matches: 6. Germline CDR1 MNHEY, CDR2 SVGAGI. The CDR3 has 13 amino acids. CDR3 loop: CASSGDRWGELFF. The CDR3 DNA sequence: TGTGCCAGCAGCGGGGACAGATGGGGGGAGCTGTTTTTT.

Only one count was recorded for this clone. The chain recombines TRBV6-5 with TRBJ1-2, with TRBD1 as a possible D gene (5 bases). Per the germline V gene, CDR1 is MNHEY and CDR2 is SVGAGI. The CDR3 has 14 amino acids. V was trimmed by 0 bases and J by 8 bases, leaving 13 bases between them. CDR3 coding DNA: TGTGCCAGCAGTTACTCGGGCAGGGTAGGAGGCTACACCTTC. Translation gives CASSYSGRVGGYTF.

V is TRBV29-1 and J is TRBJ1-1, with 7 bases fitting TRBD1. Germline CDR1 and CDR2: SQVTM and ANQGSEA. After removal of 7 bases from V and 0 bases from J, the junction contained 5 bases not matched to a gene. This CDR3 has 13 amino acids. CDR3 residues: CSAVTGMNTEAFF. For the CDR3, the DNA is TGCAGCGCCGTGACAGGGATGAACACTGAAGCTTTCTTT.

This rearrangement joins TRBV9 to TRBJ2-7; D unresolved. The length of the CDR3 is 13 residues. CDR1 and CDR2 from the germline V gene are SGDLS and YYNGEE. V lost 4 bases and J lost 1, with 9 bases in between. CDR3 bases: TGTGCCAGCAGCCCGAGTCGATCCTACGAGCAGTACTTC. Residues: CASSPSRSYEQYF.

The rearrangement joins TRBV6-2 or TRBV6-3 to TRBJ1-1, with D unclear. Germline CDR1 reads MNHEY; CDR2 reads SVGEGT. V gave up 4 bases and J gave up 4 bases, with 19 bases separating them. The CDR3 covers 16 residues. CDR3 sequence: CASSSTRYGSSTEAFF. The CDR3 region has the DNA TGTGCCAGCAGTTCAACCCGTTACGGGTCGAGCACTGAAGCTTTCTTT.

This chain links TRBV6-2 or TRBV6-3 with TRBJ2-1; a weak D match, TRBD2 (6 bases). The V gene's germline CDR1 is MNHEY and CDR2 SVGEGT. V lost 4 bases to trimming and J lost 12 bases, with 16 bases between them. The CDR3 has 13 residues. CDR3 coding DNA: TGTGCCAGCAGTTTTATCCTCCGGGACTCGCAGTTCTTC. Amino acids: CASSFILRDSQFF.